This T cell receptor beta chain was sequenced for a study of OX40 agonist ivuxolimab in advanced cancers. Study-level findings and limits: The expanded peripheral T cells' antigen specificity was not determined. Also showing low normalized T-cell clonal expansion were some of the nonresponders.

The table came from immunoSEQ multiplex PCR; TCRdb's copy has only in-frame clones and leaves some out. The table includes around 100,000 clones, about nine tenths detected once. As concerns this clone: What it recognizes is unknown.

This clonotype was sampled from an adult with an advanced solid tumor such as melanoma, head and neck, liver or kidney cancer. The specimen comprised CD4+ or CD8+ T cells sorted from blood, sampled in a trial of the OX40 agonist ivuxolimab.

Written as DNA, the CDR3 is TGCGCCAGCACGGACATCCAGGGGGCCTACAATGAGCAGTTCTTC. This encodes CASTDIQGAYNEQFF. The chain combines TRBV5-1 with TRBJ2-1; 7 bases agree with TRBD1. Germline V gives CDR1 SGHRS, CDR2 YFSETQ. There are 15 residues in the CDR3. Germline trimming cut 6 bases from V and 2 bases from J; bases unmatched to any gene: 8.